These T cell receptor beta chains were read from a single sample in a study of blood T cell repertoires in COVID-19. Sequencing was performed with immunoSEQ multiplex PCR; in TCRdb, only in-frame clones are kept and a portion is missing. The table includes approximately 350,000 clones, around 87% detected once. Material for sequencing was PBMCs or T cells enriched from blood (not recorded which). Every receptor here comes from a man between 18 and 35 years old who had recovered from COVID-19. The CDR3 runs from the conserved cysteine through the conserved F or W. A D gene is named only where the DNA matches it firmly. Clone size, where shown, is once, few, many, or a class for clones that have expanded.

clone_size j_call d_call v_call cdr3_aa cdr3_nt
- TRBJ2-1 - TRBV3-1/TRBV3-2 CASSLKGIPNEQFF TGTGCCAGCAGCCTAAAGGGGATTCCCAATGAGCAGTTCTTC
- TRBJ1-2 TRBD1 TRBV5-1 CASSEPGQGGGYTF TGCGCCAGCAGCGAGCCGGGACAGGGCGGGGGCTACACCTTC
- TRBJ2-1 TRBD2 TRBV7-9 CASSREPGGQGSYNEQFF TGTGCCAGCAGCCGCGAGCCGGGGGGGCAGGGCTCCTACAATGAGCAGTTCTTC
- TRBJ1-1 - TRBV3-1/TRBV3-2 CASSQGGGPTLEAFF TGTGCCAGCAGCCAAGGGGGGGGGCCTACCCTTGAAGCTTTCTTT
- TRBJ1-1 - TRBV10-2 CASSEALGNTEAFF TGCGCCAGCAGTGAGGCTCTAGGGAACACTGAAGCTTTCTTT
- TRBJ1-1 - TRBV18 CASSPGQAHDAFF TGTGCCAGCTCACCTGGGCAGGCCCACGACGCTTTCTTT
- TRBJ2-4 TRBD2 TRBV11-2 CASSPGTSVGIQYF TGTGCCAGCAGCCCGGGGACTAGCGTAGGCATTCAGTACTTC
once TRBJ2-2 TRBD1 TRBV25-1 CASSDGQGQNGELFF TGTGCCAGCAGTGATGGACAGGGACAAAACGGGGAGCTGTTTTTT
- TRBJ2-7 TRBD2 TRBV30 CAWSVRFASGRSYEQYF TGTGCCTGGAGTGTACGGTTTGCTAGCGGGAGATCCTACGAGCAGTACTTC
- TRBJ1-2 - TRBV10-3 CAISLDSLNYGYTF TGTGCCATCAGTTTGGACAGCCTTAACTATGGCTACACCTTC
- TRBJ1-1 - TRBV29-1 CSVDGGNIPEAFF TGCAGCGTTGACGGGGGGAATATACCTGAAGCTTTCTTT
- TRBJ2-7 TRBD2 TRBV6-5 CASSYVDGRSEQYF TGTGCCAGCAGTTATGTGGACGGGAGGTCCGAGCAGTACTTC
- TRBJ1-1 - TRBV7-9 CASSKEMNTEAFF TGTGCCAGCAGCAAGGAGATGAACACTGAAGCTTTCTTT
- TRBJ1-4 - TRBV15 CATSLNSDSLFF TGTGCCACCAGCCTGAACAGCGACAGTCTGTTTTTT
- TRBJ1-3 - TRBV30 CAWSEVNSGNTIYF TGTGCCTGGAGCGAGGTGAACTCTGGAAACACCATATATTTT
- TRBJ1-1 - TRBV3-1/TRBV3-2 CASSQGLRTEAFF TGTGCCAGCAGCCAAGGCCTGAGGACTGAAGCTTTCTTT
- TRBJ2-7 TRBD2 TRBV30 CAWIGRERYEQYF TGTGCCTGGATAGGGCGGGAGAGGTACGAGCAGTACTTC
- TRBJ2-2 TRBD1 TRBV15 CATSDLGQDTNTGELFF TGTGCCACCAGCGATTTGGGACAGGATACGAACACCGGGGAGCTGTTTTTT
- TRBJ2-1 - TRBV19 CASSIFGDEQFF TGTGCCAGTAGTATTTTCGGGGATGAGCAGTTCTTC
- TRBJ2-7 - TRBV12-3/TRBV12-4 CASSPTTGYEQYF TGTGCCAGCAGTCCGACGACGGGATACGAGCAGTACTTC
- TRBJ1-1 TRBD1 TRBV13 CASSLETGNAEAFF TGTGCCAGCAGCTTAGAGACAGGGAATGCTGAAGCTTTCTTT
- TRBJ2-3 TRBD1 TRBV5-4 CASSPDRDRASDTQYF TGTGCCAGCAGCCCGGACCGGGACAGGGCCTCGGATACGCAGTATTTT
- TRBJ2-7 TRBD2 TRBV2 CASHGAGASYEQYF TGTGCCAGCCACGGAGCGGGGGCTTCCTACGAGCAGTACTTC
- TRBJ1-2 - TRBV5-6 CASSSEISGYGYTF TGTGCCAGCAGCTCGGAAATATCAGGCTATGGCTACACCTTC
once TRBJ2-7 TRBD2 TRBV28 CASSNGLAGLYEQYF TGTGCCAGCAGCAATGGACTAGCGGGGCTCTACGAGCAGTACTTC
- TRBJ2-5 - TRBV14 CASSQVKASSPPKLETQYF TGTGCCAGCAGCCAAGTTAAGGCTAGCTCACCCCCCAAGCTGGAGACCCAGTACTTC
- TRBJ2-2 - TRBV7-8 CASSLVSGGMIGELFF TGTGCCAGCAGCTTAGTATCTGGGGGGATGATCGGGGAGCTGTTTTTT
once TRBJ2-7 - TRBV27 CASSLQGRFYEQYF TGTGCCAGCAGTCTACAGGGAAGGTTCTACGAGCAGTACTTC
- TRBJ2-7 TRBD1 TRBV7-9 CASSLGPVDRGPFTYEQYF TGTGCCAGCAGCTTAGGACCCGTGGACAGGGGCCCCTTCACCTACGAGCAGTACTTC
- TRBJ2-2 TRBD1 TRBV28 CASGTGTANTGELFF TGTGCCAGCGGAACCGGGACAGCGAACACCGGGGAGCTGTTTTTT
- TRBJ2-2 TRBD1 TRBV5-1 CASSQVQGLTGELFF TGCGCCAGCAGCCAAGTACAGGGGTTAACCGGGGAGCTGTTTTTT
- TRBJ2-1 TRBD2 TRBV11-2 CASSFKGLAVYNEQFF TGTGCCAGCAGCTTCAAGGGACTAGCGGTATACAATGAGCAGTTCTTC
- TRBJ2-3 TRBD2 TRBV3-1/TRBV3-2 CASSQGGSGGRTDTQYF TGTGCCAGCAGCCAAGGTGGTAGCGGGGGGCGGACAGATACGCAGTATTTT
few TRBJ1-5 - TRBV4-3 CASSPDLYSNQPQHF TGCGCCAGCAGCCCAGACCTATATAGCAATCAGCCCCAGCATTTT